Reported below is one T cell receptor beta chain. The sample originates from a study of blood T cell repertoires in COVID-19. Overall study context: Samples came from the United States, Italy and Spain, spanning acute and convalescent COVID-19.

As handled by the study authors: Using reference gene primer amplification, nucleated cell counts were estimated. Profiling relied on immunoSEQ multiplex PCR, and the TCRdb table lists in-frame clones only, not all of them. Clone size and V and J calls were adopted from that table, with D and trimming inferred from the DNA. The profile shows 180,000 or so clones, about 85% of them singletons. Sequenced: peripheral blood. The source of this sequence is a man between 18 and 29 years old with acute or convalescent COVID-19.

CDR3 in DNA: TGTGCCACCAGTCACACAGGGGGCACTGAAGCTTTCTTT. This sequence encodes CATSHTGGTEAFF. This rearrangement joins TRBV24-1 to TRBJ1-1; 8 bases agree with TRBD1. The J segment lost 4 bases and the V segment lost 6 bases, leaving 3 bases of the junction unmatched. The CDR3 length is 13 residues. Germline loops: CDR1 KGHDR, CDR2 SFDVKD.